This TCR beta chain was documented in a study of blood T cell repertoires in COVID-19. Study as a whole: The study drew acute and convalescent COVID-19 samples from the United States, Italy and Spain.

The CDR3 sequence is 16 residues long. Germline loops: CDR1 LGHNA, CDR2 YNFKEQ. The germline V and J ends were trimmed by 0 bases and 7 bases, with 13 bases remaining between them. Only in-frame clones appear in the TCRdb table, and some are missing; sequencing was by immunoSEQ multiplex PCR. The sample lists around 200,000 clones, more than 70% occurring once. This clone was recorded once. The receptor comes from a man aged 35-49 years with acute COVID-19. The chain recombines TRBV4-2 with TRBJ1-6; D perhaps matches TRBD1 (6 bases). The sample taken for sequencing was PBMCs or T cells enriched from blood (not recorded which). The CDR3 DNA reads TGTGCCAGCAGCCAAGATTGGTCAGGGGAGAATTCACCCCTCCACTTT. Its protein is CASSQDWSGENSPLHF.